This TCR beta chain originates from a study of T cell repertoires in cytomegalovirus infection. Looking at the study overall: The public TCR beta signatures pointed to both CMV infection and matching HLA type. Study observations and caveats: Using cumulative public TCR beta family frequency, the authors identified those who carried CMV together with the relevant HLA.

For this clonotype: Its matching antigen is unknown.

A single record per CDR3 protein comes from TCRdb applying MiXCR to the reads. Of about 210,000 distinct CDR3 sequences in the sample, roughly 6.5% are singletons; the top ten hold around 6%. CDR1 is SGHKS, CDR2 YYEKEE, per germline (reference sequence). Trimming removed 0 bases at V and 2 bases at J, with 10 bases between. The CDR3 runs 15 residues. This TCR derives from a human donor in good health (CMV status not recorded). Some clones in this sample may be carry-over from other donors' samples. The rearrangement uses TRBV5-5 and TRBJ2-3; no clear D gene. The sample taken for sequencing was PBMCs. The CDR3 spells CASSLGQSDTDTQYF. The CDR3, as DNA: TGTGCCAGCAGCTTGGGGCAGAGCGACACAGATACGCAGTATTTT.